Below are 17 T cell receptor beta chains sequenced from a single sample in a study of T cells in Graves' hyperthyroidism and ophthalmopathy. RNA transcripts provided the source from which TCR beta CDR3 regions were amplified. Carried out on the TCR CDR3, a first-round RT-PCR used the HTBI primer set. TCRdb re-derived calls from the multiplex PCR reads in MiXCR, one entry per CDR3 protein. Of about 620,000 distinct CDR3 sequences listed, 15% to 20% are singletons. Sequencing was performed on blood. Receptors originate from a woman aged 25 to 39 with Graves' hyperthyroidism.

This clonotype was found many times. The chain links TRBV5-1 to TRBJ2-7, with D tentatively TRBD1 (6 bases). The V end lost 4 bases, the J end lost 0 bases, and 14 bases lay between the germline ends. The germline CDR1 and CDR2 sequences are SGHRS and YFSETQ. This CDR3 comprises 15 residues. The CDR3 coding sequence is TGCGCCAGCAGCAGGGACGGGACAAGCTCCTACGAGCAGTACTTC. It codes for CASSRDGTSSYEQYF.

Ten or more counts support this clonotype. The chain is built from TRBV20-1 and TRBJ2-7; 10 bases match TRBD1. The CDR3 has 15 residues. The ends lost 2 bases at V and 6 bases at J; junction bases unmatched: 10. The germline V gene encodes CDR1 DFQATT and CDR2 SNEGSKA (reference sequence). In nucleotides, the CDR3 is TGCAGTGCTAGACCTCCGGGACAGGGGTCTCGCGAGCAGTACTTC. Its translation is CSARPPGQGSREQYF.

This clonotype was seen a few times. The chain is built from TRBV10-1 and TRBJ2-2, with D hard to call. In germline, CDR1 is WNHNN, CDR2 SYGVQD (reference sequence). The germline V and J ends were trimmed by 6 bases and 2 bases, with 10 bases remaining between them. The CDR3 spans 14 residues. The CDR3 DNA reads as TGCGCCAGCAGGGCCGGGTCCAACACCGGGGAGCTGTTTTTT. This codes for CASRAGSNTGELFF.

This clonotype showed up many times. CDR3 sequence (DNA): TGTGCCAGCAGCTTTGGCGGGCAAAATACGCAGTATTTT. This translates into CASSFGGQNTQYF. V gene TRBV7-2 combines with J gene TRBJ2-3, with D perhaps TRBD2 (5 bases). Germline CDR1 SGHTA, CDR2 FQGNSA. Deletions cut 3 bases from V and 7 bases from J, with 11 bases between. There are 13 residues in the CDR3.

This clonotype was counted ten times or more. The rearrangement links TRBV11-3 to TRBJ1-1; D not resolved. In germline, CDR1 is SGHNT, CDR2 YENEEA. The CDR3 length is 13 residues. Trimming removed 0 bases from V and 7 bases from J, with 9 bases in between. CDR3: CASSLDRGYEAFF. Written as DNA, the CDR3 is TGTGCCAGCAGCTTAGACCGCGGGTATGAAGCTTTCTTT.

This clonotype turned up a few times. The rearrangement joins TRBV19 to TRBJ2-3; 8 bases are a match to TRBD2. This CDR3 region has 14 residues. Looked up from germline, CDR1 is LNHDA and CDR2 is SQIVND (reference sequence). The trim removed 3 bases at V and 8 bases at J, leaving 7 bases unmatched. The CDR3 DNA reads TGTGCCAGTAGTATCGGTGCTAGCGGGCCTACGCAGTATTTT. Protein: CASSIGASGPTQYF. Complete variable domain (other parts from reference TRBV19 and TRBJ2-3): DGGITQSPKYLFRKEGQNVTLSCEQNLNHDAMYWYRQDPGQGLRLIYYSQIVNDFQKGDIAEGYSVSREKKESFPLTVTSAQKNPTAFYLCASSIGASGPTQYFGPGTRLTVL.

This clonotype was seen repeatedly, ten times or more. The chain is built from TRBV7-6 and TRBJ2-7; the D gene is possibly TRBD2 (6 bases). The CDR3 length is 13 residues. V dropped 1 base and J dropped 7 bases, with 11 bases sitting between them. Per germline, CDR1 SGHVS and CDR2 FNYEAQ. The CDR3 DNA reads TGTGCCAGCAGCTTAGGGGGGACTGAAGAGCAGTACTTC. Amino acids: CASSLGGTEEQYF. Combining the CDR3 with reference TRBV7-6 and TRBJ2-7 gives the whole variable domain GAGVSQSPRYKVTKRGQDVALRCDPISGHVSLYWYRQALGQGPEFLTYFNYEAQQDKSGLPNDRFSAERPEGSISTLTIQRTEQRDSAMYRCASSLGGTEEQYFGPGTRLTVT.

A word on this clonotype: This may come from a read error, since a much larger clone is one base off. V usage is TRBV10-3 and J usage is TRBJ2-3, with D hard to call. The germline V gene encodes CDR1 ENHRY and CDR2 SYGVKD. CDR3 length equals 14 residues. CDR3 loop: CAISEDVSTDMQYF. The CDR3 coding sequence is TGTGCCATCAGTGAGGACGTCAGCACAGATATGCAGTATTTT.

This clonotype was counted between two and nine times. The chain joins TRBV4-1 to TRBJ2-3, with 10 positions matching TRBD2. In germline, CDR1 is MGHRA, CDR2 YSYEKL. There are 17 residues in the CDR3. Unmatched junction bases numbered 8, after V lost 1 base and J lost 4 bases. The CDR3 sequence: CASSQGRASGRSDTQYF. The CDR3 DNA follows: TGCGCCAGCAGCCAAGGGCGAGCTAGCGGGAGATCAGATACGCAGTATTTT.

The V gene is TRBV4-2, the J gene TRBJ2-2; D is uncertain. The CDR3 sequence is 16 residues long. V dropped 0 bases and J dropped 5 bases, with 13 bases sitting between them. Per germline, CDR1 LGHNA and CDR2 YNFKEQ. The CDR3 DNA follows: TGTGCCAGCAGCCAAGATGGTTCGGTCGAAACCGGGGAGCTGTTTTTT. It is translated as CASSQDGSVETGELFF.

The rearrangement links TRBV20-1 to TRBJ2-5; D may match TRBD1 or TRBD2 (6 bases each). V was shortened by 4 bases and J by 5 bases, with 17 bases between the two germline ends. CDR3 length: 14 residues. CDR1 DFQATT and CDR2 SNEGSKA come from the germline V gene (reference sequence). The CDR3 loop is CSANGRPRGETQYF. The CDR3, as DNA: TGCAGTGCTAATGGGAGGCCAAGGGGGGAGACCCAGTACTTC.

V and J are TRBV7-8 and TRBJ2-3, with D hard to call. Deletions cut 4 bases from V and 2 bases from J, with 7 bases between. The CDR3 is made up of 13 amino acids. CDR1 and CDR2 (germline): SGHVS, FQNEAQ. CDR3 sequence (DNA): TGTGCCAGCAGCTCCGCGGACACAGATACGCAGTATTTT. Translation gives CASSSADTDTQYF.

V usage is TRBV2 and J usage is TRBJ2-7; D is undetermined. V lost 3 bases and J lost 0, with 12 bases in between. Germline lookup yields CDR1 SNHLY and CDR2 FYNNEI. CDR3 length equals 15 residues. Written as DNA, the CDR3 is TGTGCCAGCAGTGATGGACGGAATTTCTCCTACGAGCAGTACTTC. Its translation: CASSDGRNFSYEQYF. Full variable domain (outside the CDR3, taken from reference TRBV2 and TRBJ2-7): EPEVTQTPSHQVTQMGQEVILRCVPISNHLYFYWYRQILGQKVEFLVSFYNNEISEKSEIFDDQFSVERPDGSNFTLKIRSTKLEDSAMYFCASSDGRNFSYEQYFGPGTRLTVT.

The rearrangement uses TRBV29-1 and TRBJ2-1; 7 bases line up with TRBD1. With 0 bases clipped from V and 4 bases from J, the junction kept 9 bases outside the gene matches. The germline V gene has CDR1 SQVTM and CDR2 ANQGSEA. The CDR3 length is 16 residues. CDR3 sequence reads: CSVEEGDSPFYNEQFF. The CDR3 bases are TGCAGCGTTGAAGAAGGGGACAGTCCTTTTTACAATGAGCAGTTCTTC.

This clonotype was observed a few times. The chain uses TRBV3-1 and TRBJ2-1; D possibly corresponds to TRBD2 (6 bases). Deletions cut 5 bases from V and 0 bases from J, with 17 bases between. This CDR3 region has 17 residues. CDR1 is LGHDT and CDR2 is YNNKEL in the germline V gene (reference sequence). CDR3 amino acids: CASSSNGGKSSYNEQFF. In DNA form, the CDR3 reads TGTGCCAGCAGCTCAAATGGGGGGAAAAGCTCCTACAATGAGCAGTTCTTC.

This clonotype showed up many times. The chain has TRBV15 and TRBJ1-2; a possible D gene is TRBD1 (6 bases). Trimming shortened V by 3 bases and J by 4 bases, and 6 bases separated the two germline ends. Germline assignment: CDR1 LNHNV and CDR2 YYDKDF (reference sequence). The CDR3 covers 12 residues. The CDR3 region is CATSSRGYGYTF. The CDR3, as DNA: TGTGCCACCAGCAGCAGGGGCTATGGCTACACCTTC.

This clonotype turned up a few times. The J gene is TRBJ1-5, the V gene TRBV28; the D gene is possibly TRBD1 (5 bases). CDR1 and CDR2 (germline): MDHEN, SYDVKM. CDR3 length: 17 amino acids. Trimming cost V 3 bases and J 2 bases, with 17 bases left between them. CDR3 coding DNA: TGTGCCAGCAGTTTTTGGAAGGGGAGGTCTGGCAATCAGCCCCAGCATTTT. Protein product: CASSFWKGRSGNQPQHF.